These 5 T cell receptor beta chains originate from one sample sequenced in a study of T cell responses to AZD1222 COVID-19 vaccine. The assay was immunoSEQ multiplex PCR, and TCRdb's table has in-frame clones only and misses some. The sample contains over 150,000 clones, almost 95% of which appear only once. The input for sequencing was peripheral blood, taken on day 0 of AZD1222 vaccination. These receptor sequences come from an adult in good health.

In regard to this clone: One junction end disagrees with the germline gene, perhaps due to a read error. The chain couples TRBV6-1 to TRBJ1-4; D not certain. Germline lookup yields CDR1 MNHNS and CDR2 SASEGT. The CDR3 is made up of 13 amino acids. The CDR3 bases are TGTGCCAGCAGCGAAGGTACGGTCAGAAAACTGTTTTTT. Protein product: CASSEGTVRKLFF.

This sequence joins TRBV28 and TRBJ1-5; D is unresolved. CDR3 length equals 11 residues. CDR1 and CDR2 (germline): MDHEN, SYDVKM. V was clipped by 6 bases and J by 10 bases, with 10 bases between them. The CDR3 loop is CASRDLGPQHF. DNA of the CDR3: TGTGCCAGCAGGGACCTCGGCCCCCAGCATTTT.

V and J are TRBV7-9 and TRBJ1-1; D unresolved. CDR1 SEHNR and CDR2 FQNEAQ come from the germline V gene (reference sequence). Trimming stripped 2 bases from V and 12 bases from J, with 13 bases between. The CDR3 loop spans 12 amino acids. CDR3 nucleotide sequence: TGTGCCAGCAGCTTATCAAGAGGGAGGTCTTTCTTT. Translating it yields CASSLSRGRSFF. Combining the CDR3 with reference TRBV7-9 and TRBJ1-1 gives the whole variable domain DTGVSQNPRHKITKRGQNVTFRCDPISEHNRLYWYRQTLGQGPEFLTYFQNEAQLEKSRLLSDRFSAERPKGSFSTLEIQRTEQGDSAMYLCASSLSRGRSFFGQGTRLTVV.

In DNA, the CDR3 is TGTGCCAGCAGCTCGGGACTAGCGGGACTCTACGAGCAGTACTTC. It specifies CASSSGLAGLYEQYF. The rearrangement uses TRBV5-4 and TRBJ2-7, with TRBD2 matching 13 bases. The CDR3 loop spans 15 amino acids. Per the germline V gene, CDR1 is SGHNT and CDR2 is YYREEE (reference sequence). Germline trimming cut 3 bases from V and 3 bases from J; bases unmatched to any gene: 3.

This chain uses TRBV10-3 with TRBJ1-1; D possibly corresponds to TRBD1 (6 bases). Germline lookup yields CDR1 ENHRY and CDR2 SYGVKD. Trimming left V 5 bases short and J 4 bases short, with 11 bases between. The CDR3 covers 13 residues. The CDR3 is CAISPAQGTEAFF. CDR3 nucleotides: TGTGCCATCAGTCCCGCACAGGGCACTGAAGCTTTCTTT.